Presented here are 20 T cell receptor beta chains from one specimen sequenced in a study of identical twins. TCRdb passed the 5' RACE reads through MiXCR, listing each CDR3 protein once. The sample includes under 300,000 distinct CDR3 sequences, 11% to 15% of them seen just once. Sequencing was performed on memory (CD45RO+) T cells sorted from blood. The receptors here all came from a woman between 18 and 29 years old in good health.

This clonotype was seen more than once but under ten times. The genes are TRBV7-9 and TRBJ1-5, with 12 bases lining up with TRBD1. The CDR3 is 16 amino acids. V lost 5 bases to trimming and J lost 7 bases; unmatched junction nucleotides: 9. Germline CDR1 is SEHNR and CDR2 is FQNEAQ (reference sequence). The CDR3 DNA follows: TGTGCCAGCAGCGGGACAGGGGGCATTCCCGGCCAGCCCCAGCATTTT. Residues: CASSGTGGIPGQPQHF.

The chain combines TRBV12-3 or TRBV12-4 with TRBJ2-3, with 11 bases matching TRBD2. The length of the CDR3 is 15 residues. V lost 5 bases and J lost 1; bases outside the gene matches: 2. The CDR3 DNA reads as TGTGCCAGCAGTCGACTAGCGGGACGCACAGATACGCAGTATTTT. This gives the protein CASSRLAGRTDTQYF.

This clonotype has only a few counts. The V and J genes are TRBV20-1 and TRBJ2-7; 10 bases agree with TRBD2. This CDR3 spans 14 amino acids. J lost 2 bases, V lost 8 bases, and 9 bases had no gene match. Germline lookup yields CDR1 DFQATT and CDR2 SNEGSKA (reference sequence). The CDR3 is CSLSSGRLAYEQYF. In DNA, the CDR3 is TGCAGTCTCTCTAGCGGGAGACTAGCCTACGAGCAGTACTTC.

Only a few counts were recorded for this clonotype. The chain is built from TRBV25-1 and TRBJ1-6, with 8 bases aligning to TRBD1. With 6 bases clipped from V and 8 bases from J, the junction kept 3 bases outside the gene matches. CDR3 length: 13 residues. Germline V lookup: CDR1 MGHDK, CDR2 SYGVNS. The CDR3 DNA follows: TGTGCCAGCAGGGACAGGGTGGATTCACCCCTCCACTTT. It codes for CASRDRVDSPLHF.

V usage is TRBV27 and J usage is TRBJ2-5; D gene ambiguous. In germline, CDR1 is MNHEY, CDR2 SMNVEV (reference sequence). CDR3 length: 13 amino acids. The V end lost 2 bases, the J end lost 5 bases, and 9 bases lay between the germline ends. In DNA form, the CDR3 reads TGTGCCAGCAGTTTAATTCAGTCGGAGACCCAGTACTTC. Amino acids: CASSLIQSETQYF.

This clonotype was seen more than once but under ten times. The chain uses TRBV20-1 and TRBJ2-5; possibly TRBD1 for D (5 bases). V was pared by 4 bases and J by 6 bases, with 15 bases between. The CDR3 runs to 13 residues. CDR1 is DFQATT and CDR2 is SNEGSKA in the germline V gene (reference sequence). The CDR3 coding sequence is TGCAGTGCTAACGGCCAGGGTGGACAGACCCAGTACTTC. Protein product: CSANGQGGQTQYF.

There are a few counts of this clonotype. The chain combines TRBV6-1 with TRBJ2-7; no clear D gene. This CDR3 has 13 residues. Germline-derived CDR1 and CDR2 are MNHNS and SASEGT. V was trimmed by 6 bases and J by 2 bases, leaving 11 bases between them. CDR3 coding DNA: TGTGCCAGCAGCCTCGGGTCCGCCTACGAGCAGTACTTC. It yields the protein CASSLGSAYEQYF.

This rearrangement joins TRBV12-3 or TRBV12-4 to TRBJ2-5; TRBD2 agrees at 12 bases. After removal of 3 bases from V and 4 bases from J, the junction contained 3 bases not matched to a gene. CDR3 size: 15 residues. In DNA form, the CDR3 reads TGTGCCAGCAGTTTCAGGGGACTAGCGGGAGAGACCCAGTACTTC. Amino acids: CASSFRGLAGETQYF.

CDR3: CASSRNAGVKGNEQFF. CDR3 in DNA: TGTGCCAGCAGCCGGAATGCGGGGGTTAAAGGCAATGAGCAGTTCTTC. The chain carries TRBV7-3 and TRBJ2-1; 7 nucleotides agree with TRBD2. V lost 5 bases and J lost 6; bases outside the gene matches: 13. CDR1 and CDR2 from the germline V gene are SGHTA and FQGTGA. The CDR3 totals 16 residues. Full variable domain (outside the CDR3, taken from reference TRBV7-3 and TRBJ2-1): GAGVSQTPSNKVTEKGKYVELRCDPISGHTALYWYRQSLGQGPEFLIYFQGTGAADDSGLPNDRFFAVRPEGSVSTLKIQRTERGDSAVYLCASSRNAGVKGNEQFFGPGTRLTVL.

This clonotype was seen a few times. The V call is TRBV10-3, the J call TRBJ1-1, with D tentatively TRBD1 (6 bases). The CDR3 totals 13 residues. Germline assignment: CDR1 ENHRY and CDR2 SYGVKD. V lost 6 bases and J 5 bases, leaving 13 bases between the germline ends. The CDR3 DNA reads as TGTGCCATCAGCTTTGACAGGAATACTGAAGCTTTCTTT. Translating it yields CAISFDRNTEAFF.

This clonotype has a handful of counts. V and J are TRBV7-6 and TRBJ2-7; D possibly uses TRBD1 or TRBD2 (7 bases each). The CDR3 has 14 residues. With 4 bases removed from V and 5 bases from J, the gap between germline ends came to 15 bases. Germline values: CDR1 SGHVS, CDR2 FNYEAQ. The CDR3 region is CASSSGGDSDEQYF. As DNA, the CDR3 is TGTGCCAGCAGCTCAGGGGGGGACAGCGACGAGCAGTACTTC.

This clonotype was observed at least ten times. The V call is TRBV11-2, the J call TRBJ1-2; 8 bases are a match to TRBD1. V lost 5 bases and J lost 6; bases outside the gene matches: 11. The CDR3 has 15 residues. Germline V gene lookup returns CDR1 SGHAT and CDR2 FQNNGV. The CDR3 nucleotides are TGTGCCAGCAGCCCAAACATAGACAGGGGTCATGGCTACACCTTC. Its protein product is CASSPNIDRGHGYTF.

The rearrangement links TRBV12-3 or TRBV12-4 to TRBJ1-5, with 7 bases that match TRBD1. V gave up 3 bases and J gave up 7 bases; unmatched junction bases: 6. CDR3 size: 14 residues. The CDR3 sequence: CASSLSAGGQPQHF. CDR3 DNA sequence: TGTGCCAGCAGTTTGAGTGCAGGGGGACAGCCCCAGCATTTT.

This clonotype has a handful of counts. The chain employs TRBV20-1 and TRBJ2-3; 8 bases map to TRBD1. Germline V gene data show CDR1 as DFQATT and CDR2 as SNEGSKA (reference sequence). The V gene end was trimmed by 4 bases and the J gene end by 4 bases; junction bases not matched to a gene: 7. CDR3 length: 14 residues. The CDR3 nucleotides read TGCAGTGCTACTAGGACAGGGAGTGCAGATACGCAGTATTTT. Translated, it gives CSATRTGSADTQYF.

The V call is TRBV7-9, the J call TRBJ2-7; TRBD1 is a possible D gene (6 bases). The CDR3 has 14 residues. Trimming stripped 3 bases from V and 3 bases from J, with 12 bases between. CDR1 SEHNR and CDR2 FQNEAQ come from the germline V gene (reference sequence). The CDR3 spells CASSFEGDYYEQYF. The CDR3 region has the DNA TGTGCCAGCAGCTTCGAGGGGGATTACTACGAGCAGTACTTC.

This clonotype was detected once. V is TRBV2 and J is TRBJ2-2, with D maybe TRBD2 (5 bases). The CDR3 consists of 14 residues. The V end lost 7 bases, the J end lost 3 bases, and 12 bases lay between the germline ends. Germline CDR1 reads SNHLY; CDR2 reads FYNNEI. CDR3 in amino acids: CASKGLGDTGELFF. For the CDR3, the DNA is TGTGCCAGCAAGGGTCTGGGAGACACCGGGGAGCTGTTTTTT.

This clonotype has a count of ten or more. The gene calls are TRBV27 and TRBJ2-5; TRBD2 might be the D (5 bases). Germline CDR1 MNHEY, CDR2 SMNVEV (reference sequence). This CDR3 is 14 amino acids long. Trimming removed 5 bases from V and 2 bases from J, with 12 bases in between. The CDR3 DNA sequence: TGTGCCAGCAGTATCTCATGGACTCAAGAGACCCAGTACTTC. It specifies CASSISWTQETQYF.

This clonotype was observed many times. The CDR3 sequence is CSASPGQAGANVLTF. As DNA, the CDR3 is TGCAGTGCTAGCCCCGGACAGGCCGGGGCCAACGTCCTGACTTTC. The rearrangement links TRBV20-1 to TRBJ2-6, with TRBD1 identical over 7 bases. This CDR3 spans 15 amino acids. Looked up from germline, CDR1 is DFQATT and CDR2 is SNEGSKA (reference sequence). V lost 3 bases to trimming and J lost 4 bases; unmatched junction nucleotides: 6.

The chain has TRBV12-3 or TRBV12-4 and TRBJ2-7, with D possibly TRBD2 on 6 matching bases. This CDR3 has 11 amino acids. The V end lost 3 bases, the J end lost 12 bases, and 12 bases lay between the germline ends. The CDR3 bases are TGTGCCAGCAGTTTGGAGGGGAGACGGTACTTC. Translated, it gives CASSLEGRRYF.

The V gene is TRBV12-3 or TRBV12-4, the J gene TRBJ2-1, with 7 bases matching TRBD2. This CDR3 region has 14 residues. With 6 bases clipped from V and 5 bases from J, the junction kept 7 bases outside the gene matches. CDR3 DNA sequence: TGTGCCAGCAGCAGCGGGATTGGGCACAATGAGCAGTTCTTC. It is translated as CASSSGIGHNEQFF.